What follows are 16 T cell receptor beta chains derived from one specimen sequenced in a study of T cell responses to AZD1222 COVID-19 vaccine. Using immunoSEQ multiplex PCR, the repertoire was profiled, and TCRdb retains in-frame clones only, with some absent. The sample lists 140,000 to 150,000 clones; 75% to 90% were seen once. Sequencing was performed on peripheral blood, taken on day 0 of AZD1222 vaccination. The receptors were gathered from an adult in good health.

This clone was detected once. The V gene is TRBV27, the J gene TRBJ1-2; D is unresolved. Trimming stripped 8 bases from V and 4 bases from J, with 11 bases between. CDR3 length: 12 residues. Germline-derived CDR1 and CDR2 are MNHEY and SMNVEV (reference sequence). CDR3 in amino acids: CASGRQFYGYTF. The CDR3 DNA follows: TGTGCCAGCGGAAGACAATTCTATGGCTACACCTTC.

The chain links TRBV6-5 to TRBJ2-7; 9 nucleotides match TRBD2. V was pared by 8 bases and J by 0 bases, with 8 bases of the junction left unmatched. CDR3 length: 15 amino acids. Looked up from germline, CDR1 is MNHEY and CDR2 is SVGAGI. CDR3 sequence reads: CASSLAGSPSYEQYF. CDR3 DNA sequence: TGTGCCAGCTCTCTAGCGGGGTCGCCCTCCTACGAGCAGTACTTC.

The chain links TRBV7-9 to TRBJ1-6; D is perhaps TRBD1 (6 bases). Germline-derived CDR1 and CDR2 are SEHNR and FQNEAQ (reference sequence). This CDR3 is 13 amino acids long. Trimming shortened V by 0 bases and J by 12 bases, and 9 bases separated the two germline ends. The chain's CDR3 is CASSLAGGKPLHF. In nucleotides, the CDR3 is TGTGCCAGCAGCTTAGCGGGGGGCAAACCCCTCCACTTT.

V and J are TRBV7-3 and TRBJ2-5; TRBD1 aligns across 8 bases. CDR3 length: 13 residues. Per germline, CDR1 SGHTA and CDR2 FQGTGA. With V trimmed by 5 bases and J by 5 bases, 4 bases remained unmatched. CDR3 amino acids: CASSIDRGETQYF. CDR3 coding DNA: TGTGCCAGCAGCATCGACAGGGGCGAGACCCAGTACTTC.

V and J are TRBV10-2 and TRBJ2-6, with D perhaps given as TRBD1 or TRBD2 (5 bases each). V dropped 8 bases and J dropped 4 bases, with 15 bases sitting between them. Germline lookup yields CDR1 WSHSY and CDR2 SAAADI. The CDR3 loop spans 15 amino acids. The CDR3: CASCDPGLGANVLTF. The CDR3 bases are TGCGCCAGCTGCGACCCGGGGCTGGGGGCCAACGTCCTGACTTTC.

A few counts support this clone. This rearrangement joins TRBV30 to TRBJ2-2; the match to TRBD2 covers 7 bases. V shed 4 bases, J shed 2 bases, and the junction held 10 bases outside the gene matches. The CDR3 covers 16 residues. The germline CDR1 and CDR2 sequences are GTSNPN and SVGIG (reference sequence). The DNA for the CDR3 is TGTGCCTGGACCACCGGACTAGTCAGTAACACCGGGGAGCTGTTTTTT. Protein product: CAWTTGLVSNTGELFF.

This clone showed up just once. The V gene is TRBV29-1, the J gene TRBJ1-1; D ambiguous. Trimming took 6 bases from V and 8 from J, leaving 13 bases between them. Germline CDR1 reads SQVTM; CDR2 reads ANQGSEA. The CDR3 runs 11 residues. The CDR3 reads CSVRAPGEAFF. CDR3 in DNA: TGCAGCGTCCGAGCCCCCGGGGAAGCTTTCTTT.

The chain joins TRBV7-9 to TRBJ2-5; D is possibly TRBD1 or TRBD2 (5 bases each). V was shortened by 5 bases and J by 4 bases, with 11 bases between the two germline ends. The CDR3 runs 13 residues. The germline V gene has CDR1 SEHNR and CDR2 FQNEAQ (reference sequence). The CDR3 DNA reads TGTGCCAGCAGCGGGACCGGTGGAGAGACCCAGTACTTC. It codes for CASSGTGGETQYF.

The rearrangement links TRBV28 to TRBJ1-2; 7 positions agree with TRBD1. This CDR3 comprises 13 residues. With 10 bases clipped from V and 6 bases from J, the junction kept 11 bases outside the gene matches. The germline V gene encodes CDR1 MDHEN and CDR2 SYDVKM. This CDR3 reads CAITTGHGDGYTF. The DNA for the CDR3 is TGTGCCATCACGACAGGGCATGGCGATGGCTACACCTTC.

This chain uses TRBV18 with TRBJ1-1; D is unresolved. The V gene's germline CDR1 is KGHSH and CDR2 LQKENI. There are 11 residues in the CDR3. V lost 8 bases and J 3 bases, leaving 7 bases between the germline ends. CDR3 DNA: TGTGCCAGCGCCAGAGACACTGAAGCTTTCTTT. It encodes CASARDTEAFF.

This chain joins TRBV5-1 and TRBJ2-3, with TRBD2 matching over 8 bases. The length of the CDR3 is 14 residues. The J segment lost 9 bases and the V segment lost 7 bases, leaving 13 bases of the junction unmatched. In germline, CDR1 is SGHRS, CDR2 YFSETQ. The CDR3 DNA reads as TGCGCCAGCCGGACTAGCTTGCTGGGGGACACGCAGTATTTT. It is translated as CASRTSLLGDTQYF.

This sequence joins TRBV3-1 (or the pseudogene TRBV3-2) and TRBJ1-1, with D possibly being TRBD1 (5 bases). The CDR3 runs 17 residues. Trimming shortened V by 1 base and J by 0 bases, and 15 bases separated the two germline ends. The germline CDR1 and CDR2 sequences are LGHDT and YNNKEL (reference sequence). CDR3 in amino acids: CASSQAGLAGMNTEAFF. The CDR3 DNA follows: TGTGCCAGCAGCCAAGCGGGACTAGCAGGGATGAACACTGAAGCTTTCTTT.

The V gene is TRBV6-1, the J gene TRBJ1-5, with 7 bases that match TRBD1. The V and J ends lost 3 bases and 6 bases, in that order; junction bases with no gene match: 2. The CDR3 is 13 residues long. Germline V gene lookup returns CDR1 MNHNS and CDR2 SASEGT. DNA of the CDR3: TGTGCCAGCAGTGACACAGGGGCTCAGCCCCAGCATTTT. Translation: CASSDTGAQPQHF.

The rearrangement joins TRBV5-1 to TRBJ2-1, with a tentative D call TRBD2 (5 bases). Germline V CDR1 and CDR2: SGHRS, YFSETQ. Trimming took 1 base from V and 3 from J, leaving 11 bases between them. There are 15 residues in the CDR3. CDR3 loop: CASSLIKRRYNEQFF. The CDR3 DNA follows: TGCGCCAGCAGCTTGATAAAGCGGCGCTACAATGAGCAGTTCTTC. The full variable domain, in which reference TRBV5-1 and TRBJ2-1 provide the parts outside the CDR3, is KAGVTQTPRYLIKTRGQQVTLSCSPISGHRSVSWYQQTPGQGLQFLFEYFSETQRNKGNFPGRFSGRQFSNSRSEMNVSTLELGDSALYLCASSLIKRRYNEQFFGPGTRLTVL.

This rearrangement joins TRBV7-3 to TRBJ2-3; perhaps TRBD1 as D (5 bases). Trimming shortened V by 5 bases and J by 2 bases, and 14 bases separated the two germline ends. This CDR3 region has 15 residues. Germline-derived CDR1 and CDR2 are SGHTA and FQGTGA. The CDR3 here is CASSPSGGHTDTQYF. The CDR3 DNA is TGTGCCAGCAGCCCTTCCGGCGGACACACAGATACGCAGTATTTT.

This rearrangement joins TRBV7-6 to TRBJ2-1; TRBD1 is a possible D gene (6 bases). The CDR3 extends over 16 amino acids. V gave up 5 bases and J gave up 4 bases, with 18 bases separating them. Per the germline V gene, CDR1 is SGHVS and CDR2 is FNYEAQ. The CDR3 sequence is CASSVGFRGTYNEQFF. The CDR3 DNA is TGTGCCAGCAGCGTGGGGTTTCGAGGGACATACAATGAGCAGTTCTTC.